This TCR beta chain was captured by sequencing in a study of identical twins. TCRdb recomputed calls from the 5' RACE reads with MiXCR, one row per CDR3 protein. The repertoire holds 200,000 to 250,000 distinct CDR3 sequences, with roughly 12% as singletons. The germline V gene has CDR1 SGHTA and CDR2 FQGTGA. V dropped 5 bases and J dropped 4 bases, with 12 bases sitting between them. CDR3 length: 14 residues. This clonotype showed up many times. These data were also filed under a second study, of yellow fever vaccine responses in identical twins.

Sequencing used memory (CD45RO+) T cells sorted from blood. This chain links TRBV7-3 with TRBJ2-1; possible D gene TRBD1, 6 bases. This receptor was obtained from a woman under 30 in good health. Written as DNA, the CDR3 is TGTGCCAGCAGCGTGGACAGAAGATACAATGAGCAGTTCTTC. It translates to CASSVDRRYNEQFF.